This T cell receptor beta chain came from a study of T cell responses to AZD1222 COVID-19 vaccine. The table came from immunoSEQ multiplex PCR; TCRdb's copy has only in-frame clones and leaves some out. This repertoire shows fewer than 200,000 clones, 85% to 90% found once; its top ten account for about 4.1%. Per the germline V gene, CDR1 is KGHDR and CDR2 is SFDVKD. Deletions cut 11 bases from V and 6 bases from J, with 6 bases between. The CDR3 contains 10 residues. Study results and caveats: Reportedly, close to half of spike-specific TCRs are directed against unmutated variant regions. Spike-specific TCR breadth rose after two AZD1222 doses, and depth rose as well.

Remarks on this clone: What it recognizes is unknown.

The receptor was isolated from an adult who received the MenACWY meningococcal vaccine as a control. The starting material was peripheral blood, obtained 28 days after the second dose of the MenACWY control vaccine. The rearrangement joins TRBV24-1 to TRBJ2-2; no firm D call. The CDR3 DNA reads TGTGCCAACTGGTCCGGGGAGCTGTTTTTT. The encoded protein is CANWSGELFF.